Below are 32 T cell receptor beta chains sequenced from a single sample in a study of shared clonotypes between healthy human individuals (dated by TCRdb to about 2020). Preparation of the library involved the immunoSEQ multiplex PCR assay. TCRdb mirrors the immuneACCESS table, restricted to in-frame sequences. Some clones are absent from its copies; in checked studies, under half trace to an unresolved V gene, and the reason for the others is unknown. The sample table records 2 million to 2.5 million clones; approximately 96% of these occur just once. Roughly 0.13% of the sample lies in the top ten. The specimen was naive CD4+ T cells sorted from blood. The cell subset or site label on this specimen signifies: CD45RA+ positively selected. These receptors were taken from a man in his late teens or twenties in good health.

J is TRBJ2-2 and V is TRBV5-8; 9 nucleotides agree with TRBD1. The junction had 12 bases not matched to a gene; V was cut back by 6 bases and J by 6 bases. The CDR3 totals 16 residues. Germline lookup yields CDR1 SGHTS and CDR2 YDEGEE. The CDR3 region is CASTPGQGRFAGELFF. CDR3 nucleotide sequence: TGTGCCAGCACCCCGGGACAGGGTCGGTTCGCCGGGGAGCTGTTTTTT.

V gene TRBV7-2 combines with J gene TRBJ2-7, with TRBD2 matching over 8 bases. This CDR3 contains 15 residues. Germline CDR1 is SGHTA and CDR2 is FQGNSA. J gave up 4 bases and V 2 bases, and 7 bases lay outside the gene matches. In nucleotides, the CDR3 is TGTGCCAGCAGCTTAAAAGCGGGAGTAGGGTACGAGCAGTACTTC. The encoded protein is CASSLKAGVGYEQYF.

The chain has TRBV6-5 and TRBJ2-7; D call uncertain. Looked up from germline, CDR1 is MNHEY and CDR2 is SVGAGI. Trimming left V 2 bases short and J 2 bases short, with 10 bases between. This CDR3 has 14 amino acids. The CDR3 nucleotides read TGTGCCAGCAGTTACCGCAGGAACGCCTACGAGCAGTACTTC. Translation gives CASSYRRNAYEQYF.

Concerning this clone: The identical CDR3 is also encoded by other nucleotide sequences in the sample. The gene calls are TRBV18 and TRBJ1-2; D not certain. From germline, CDR1 is KGHSH and CDR2 LQKENI. V lost 2 bases, J lost 2 bases, and 6 bases lay in between. CDR3 length: 13 residues. The CDR3 here is CASSPDTNYGYTF. In nucleotides, the CDR3 is TGTGCCAGCTCACCAGACACCAACTATGGCTACACCTTC.

With respect to this clone: The junction departs from the called germline gene at one end, perhaps through a read error. The rearrangement links TRBV5-6 to TRBJ2-7; 8 bases map to TRBD2. The CDR3 consists of 15 residues. Germline V gene data show CDR1 as SGHDT and CDR2 as YYEEEE. The CDR3 here is CASSLVRGGRAGGVF. CDR3 DNA sequence: TGTGCCAGCAGCTTGGTCAGGGGTGGCCGCGCGGGGGGCGTCTTC.

The chain couples TRBV2 to TRBJ2-7; 13 bases map to TRBD2. V was pared by 6 bases and J by 4 bases, with 3 bases of the junction left unmatched. The length of the CDR3 is 14 residues. CDR1 is SNHLY, CDR2 FYNNEI, per germline. CDR3 amino acids: CASRGLAGVYEQYF. The CDR3 bases are TGTGCCAGCAGAGGACTAGCGGGAGTTTACGAGCAGTACTTC.

The chain uses TRBV10-3 and TRBJ1-1; no firm D call. Per germline, CDR1 ENHRY and CDR2 SYGVKD. The germline V and J ends were trimmed by 0 bases and 7 bases, with 24 bases remaining between them. The CDR3 spans 18 residues. CDR3 sequence: CAISESNPGSGSDGEAFF. The CDR3 DNA follows: TGTGCCATCAGTGAGTCGAATCCGGGGTCGGGATCAGACGGTGAAGCTTTCTTT.

This clone was observed once. The gene calls are TRBV6-5 and TRBJ2-5; D is unresolved. Germline values: CDR1 MNHEY, CDR2 SVGAGI. Trimming removed 7 bases at V and 7 bases at J, with 16 bases between. The CDR3 has 13 residues. The CDR3 region is CASIATAPGTQYF. In nucleotides, the CDR3 is TGTGCCAGCATCGCGACCGCTCCAGGGACCCAGTACTTC.

The J gene is TRBJ2-7, the V gene TRBV11-3; no reliable D call. V was cut by 10 bases and J by 1 base, with 14 bases left in between. The CDR3 totals 13 residues. Per the germline V gene, CDR1 is SGHNT and CDR2 is YENEEA. In nucleotides, the CDR3 is TGTGCCACTCGGCGGTATCCTTCCTACGAGCAGTACTTC. It is translated as CATRRYPSYEQYF.

The J gene is TRBJ2-5, the V gene TRBV7-2; D is possibly TRBD2 (6 bases). V was clipped by 5 bases and J by 4 bases, with 11 bases between them. The CDR3 consists of 13 residues. Germline V gene data show CDR1 as SGHTA and CDR2 as FQGNSA. The CDR3 is CASSRGLGETQYF. For the CDR3, the DNA is TGTGCCAGCAGCCGGGGACTCGGAGAGACCCAGTACTTC.

The chain combines TRBV10-2 with TRBJ1-1, with 7 bases matching TRBD1. V trimming: 2 bases; J trimming: 5 bases; junction bases outside the gene matches: 5. The CDR3 contains 14 residues. Germline loops: CDR1 WSHSY, CDR2 SAAADI. DNA of the CDR3: TGCGCCAGCAGTGAGACAGGGGCGGGAACTGAAGCTTTCTTT. Residues: CASSETGAGTEAFF.

The chain recombines TRBV5-4 with TRBJ1-6, with TRBD1 matching 9 bases. The germline V gene has CDR1 SGHNT and CDR2 YYREEE (reference sequence). This CDR3 contains 16 residues. Trimming cost V 0 bases and J 2 bases; bases outside gene matches: 0. CDR3: CASSLGQGAYNSPLHF. The CDR3 coding sequence is TGTGCCAGCAGCTTGGGACAGGGGGCCTATAATTCACCCCTCCACTTT.

The chain links TRBV5-4 to TRBJ1-1; no reliable D call. The CDR3 has 13 amino acids. Per the germline V gene, CDR1 is SGHNT and CDR2 is YYREEE (reference sequence). The V end was cut by 1 base, the J end by 7 bases, with 11 bases between. CDR3 nucleotide sequence: TGTGCCAGCAGCTTGAAAAGTCTTAATGAAGCTTTCTTT. It yields the protein CASSLKSLNEAFF.

This chain uses TRBV19 with TRBJ1-4; TRBD1 might be the D (6 bases). Per the germline V gene, CDR1 is LNHDA and CDR2 is SQIVND (reference sequence). The CDR3 has 16 amino acids. Trimming took off 5 bases at V and 11 bases at J, with 24 bases between the two ends. The DNA of the CDR3 is TGTGCCAGTAGTGGGCAGACAGGAACACGTCGCGGTAAACTGTTTTTT. This sequence encodes CASSGQTGTRRGKLFF.

DNA of the CDR3: TGTGCCAGCAGCGTAGTGGGTAGCGGTACTTTAGATACGCAGTATTTT. This gives the protein CASSVVGSGTLDTQYF. The chain uses TRBV9 and TRBJ2-3, with D possibly matching TRBD2 (6 bases). This CDR3 is 16 amino acids long. V gave up 0 bases and J gave up 5 bases, with 16 bases separating them. Germline values: CDR1 SGDLS, CDR2 YYNGEE.

The rearrangement uses TRBV7-9 and TRBJ2-3; D is ambiguous. CDR1 and CDR2 (germline): SEHNR, FQNEAQ (reference sequence). Trimming took 5 bases from V and 2 from J, leaving 8 bases between them. The CDR3 consists of 13 residues. CDR3: CASSRPPTDTQYF. DNA of the CDR3: TGTGCCAGCAGCCGTCCCCCCACAGATACGCAGTATTTT.

The chain couples TRBV29-1 to TRBJ2-7; possible D gene TRBD1, 7 bases. CDR1 is SQVTM and CDR2 is ANQGSEA in the germline V gene. Trimming shortened V by 7 bases and J by 1 base, and 17 bases separated the two germline ends. The CDR3 is 14 residues long. The chain's CDR3 is CSADRRDSSYEQYF. The CDR3 bases are TGCAGCGCCGACCGGCGGGACAGTTCCTACGAGCAGTACTTC.

The rearrangement uses TRBV30 and TRBJ2-3, with TRBD2 matching 10 bases. Germline CDR1 GTSNPN, CDR2 SVGIG (reference sequence). The CDR3 consists of 14 residues. The trim removed 0 bases at V and 8 bases at J, leaving 5 bases unmatched. In DNA form, the CDR3 reads TGTGCCTGGAGTGTAACTAGCGGGAAGGTTACGCAGTATTTT. Protein: CAWSVTSGKVTQYF. The variable domain in full, with the rest retrieved from reference TRBV30 and TRBJ2-3, is SQTIHQWPATLVQPVGSPLSLECTVEGTSNPNLYWYRQAAGRGLQLLFYSVGIGQISSEVPQNLSASRPQDRQFILSSKKLLLSDSGFYLCAWSVTSGKVTQYFGPGTRLTVL.

The rearrangement joins TRBV4-1 to TRBJ1-1; unclear D gene. V shed 1 base and J shed 0 bases, with 9 bases lying between them. Germline V gives CDR1 MGHRA, CDR2 YSYEKL. This CDR3 is built from 15 residues. CDR3 sequence reads: CASSQVQDLNTEAFF. In DNA form, the CDR3 reads TGCGCCAGCAGCCAAGTTCAGGACTTGAACACTGAAGCTTTCTTT.

The chain is built from TRBV5-1 and TRBJ2-1; 12 bases agree with TRBD2. The CDR3 is 14 amino acids. V gave up 4 bases and J gave up 6 bases; unmatched junction bases: 2. CDR1 is SGHRS, CDR2 YFSETQ, per germline. The CDR3 loop reads CASSKLAGGNEQFF. The CDR3, as DNA: TGCGCCAGCAGCAAACTAGCGGGAGGCAATGAGCAGTTCTTC.

As regards this clone: The same CDR3 arises from other DNA sequences in this sample as well. This sequence joins TRBV25-1 and TRBJ1-2; D is possibly TRBD1 (5 bases). Trimming shortened V by 0 bases and J by 2 bases, and 7 bases separated the two germline ends. This CDR3 is built from 14 residues. CDR1 is MGHDK, CDR2 SYGVNS, per germline. Here the CDR3 reads CASSEYGGNYGYTF. The CDR3 DNA sequence: TGTGCCAGCAGTGAATATGGGGGGAACTATGGCTACACCTTC.

A remark on this clone: The same CDR3 arises from other DNA sequences in this sample as well. The chain joins TRBV27 to TRBJ1-1; D is ambiguous. V gave up 1 base and J gave up 1 base, with 4 bases separating them. The CDR3 length is 13 residues. The germline CDR1 and CDR2 sequences are MNHEY and SMNVEV (reference sequence). The chain's CDR3 is CASSLWQNTEAFF. In DNA form, the CDR3 reads TGTGCCAGCAGTTTATGGCAGAACACTGAAGCTTTCTTT.

This clone was seen only a few times. This CDR3 is also generated by other DNA sequences in the sample. The J gene is TRBJ1-4, the V gene TRBV5-1; the D is unclear. V was trimmed by 0 bases and J by 0 bases, leaving 6 bases between them. Germline values: CDR1 SGHRS, CDR2 YFSETQ. The CDR3 sequence is 15 residues long. The CDR3 coding sequence is TGCGCCAGCAGCTTGGCAGGTTCAACTAATGAAAAACTGTTTTTT. It specifies CASSLAGSTNEKLFF.

J is TRBJ1-2 and V is TRBV7-8, with TRBD1 as a possible D gene (6 bases). Per the germline V gene, CDR1 is SGHVS and CDR2 is FQNEAQ. With 6 bases removed from V and 2 bases from J, the gap between germline ends came to 19 bases. There are 16 residues in the CDR3. The CDR3 nucleotides read TGTGCCAGCAGTTCTACCGGGACAATTAACAACTATGGCTACACCTTC. This sequence encodes CASSSTGTINNYGYTF.

This clone was detected once. The V gene is TRBV28, the J gene TRBJ1-2, with TRBD1 identical over 7 bases. The CDR3 is 13 amino acids. Trimming removed 5 bases from V and 8 bases from J; junction bases left unmatched: 8. Germline loops: CDR1 MDHEN, CDR2 SYDVKM. CDR3 DNA: TGTGCCAGCAGTCAGCGTAGGGGGCGAGGCTACACCTTC. This gives the protein CASSQRRGRGYTF.

The chain has TRBV4-1 and TRBJ2-5; a weak D match, TRBD2 (5 bases). CDR1 and CDR2 (germline): MGHRA, YSYEKL. V gave up 1 base and J gave up 2 bases, with 11 bases separating them. The CDR3 runs to 15 residues. CDR3 bases: TGCGCCAGCAGCCAAGCCCCACCGGGGCAAGAGACCCAGTACTTC. Encoded protein: CASSQAPPGQETQYF.

In this sample, this clone turned up once. A junction end diverges from the germline sequence, so it may reflect a read error. V gene TRBV7-7 combines with J gene TRBJ2-5, with 7 bases lining up with TRBD1. Looked up from germline, CDR1 is SSHAT and CDR2 is FNYEAQ (reference sequence). This CDR3 spans 12 amino acids. Here the CDR3 DNA reads TGTGCTAGCAGCACAGGGGAGGAGACCCAGTACTTC. Residues: CASSTGEETQYF.

The chain recombines TRBV6-1 with TRBJ2-7; weak D call: TRBD1 (5 bases). Germline CDR1 MNHNS, CDR2 SASEGT. The V end was cut by 6 bases, the J end by 4 bases, with 19 bases between. This CDR3 spans 15 amino acids. The CDR3 sequence: CASSYAELWTYEQYF. The CDR3 bases are TGTGCCAGCAGCTACGCAGAACTGTGGACATACGAGCAGTACTTC.

The V call is TRBV9, the J call TRBJ1-3, with 7 bases fitting TRBD1. The CDR3 is made up of 16 amino acids. Germline V CDR1 and CDR2: SGDLS, YYNGEE. The ends lost 1 base at V and 9 bases at J; junction bases unmatched: 13. The CDR3 spells CASSVSSGQSGTTIYF. CDR3 nucleotide sequence: TGTGCCAGCAGCGTAAGTTCGGGACAGTCGGGGACCACCATATATTTT.

The rearrangement links TRBV7-9 to TRBJ2-2; 8 positions match TRBD2. This CDR3 has 15 amino acids. The germline gives CDR1 SEHNR, CDR2 FQNEAQ (reference sequence). J gave up 9 bases and V 5 bases, and 11 bases lay outside the gene matches. The CDR3 loop is CASSPPGTSIRELFF. CDR3 nucleotides: TGTGCCAGCAGCCCCCCCGGGACTAGTATCCGGGAGCTGTTTTTT.

The chain joins TRBV19 to TRBJ1-5; 7 bases agree with TRBD1. The CDR3 totals 16 residues. The V segment lost 4 bases and the J segment 1 base; nucleotides outside the gene matches: 7. Germline V CDR1 and CDR2: LNHDA, SQIVND (reference sequence). The CDR3 DNA follows: TGTGCCAGTAGTACCATCGGGACAGCGAGCAATCAGCCCCAGCATTTT. Its translation is CASSTIGTASNQPQHF.

J is TRBJ1-1 and V is TRBV5-5; D is uncertain. Looked up from germline, CDR1 is SGHKS and CDR2 is YYEKEE (reference sequence). V lost 1 base to trimming and J lost 1 base, with 11 bases between them. The CDR3 spans 15 residues. The CDR3 DNA follows: TGTGCCAGCAGCTTGTACTCAAAGGGGAACACTGAAGCTTTCTTT. Its protein is CASSLYSKGNTEAFF.